Listed here are 18 T cell receptor beta chains from one sample, sequenced in a study of CXCR3-negative and CXCR3-positive naive CD8 T cells. Study observations and caveats: Hydrophobicity was higher for TRB CDR3s found in CXCR3-positive naive cells than in CXCR3-negative naive cells.

What these receptors recognize is not known. The study made its TRB cDNA libraries by 5' RACE, adding UMI labels. TCRdb reprocessed the 5' RACE reads, keeping one entry per CDR3 protein, no DNA. The sample's table shows 60,000 to 65,000 distinct CDR3 sequences. The material sequenced was naive CXCR3+ CD8+ T cells from blood. Specified subset: CD45RO-CCR7+CD27+CD95- naive CD8+ T cells expressing CXCR3 (TNR3+). The receptors originated from a human donor in good health. Some clones in this sample may be carry-over from other donors' samples.

V and J are TRBV7-2 and TRBJ2-1; the TCRdb call, TRBD2, lacks DNA for checking. This CDR3 is 13 amino acids long. The germline V gene has CDR1 SGHTA and CDR2 FQGNSA. The CDR3 sequence is CASRTSGGNEQFF.

The chain employs TRBV12-3 or TRBV12-4 and TRBJ2-7. The length of the CDR3 is 11 residues. This chain's CDR3 is CASSLGRHLYF.

This chain uses TRBV9 with TRBJ2-1; TCRdb outputs TRBD1, but without DNA this stays unchecked. This CDR3 is built from 17 residues. The V gene's germline CDR1 is SGDLS and CDR2 YYNGEE. Here the CDR3 reads CASSVGGTGVSYNEQFF.

The chain carries TRBV19 and TRBJ1-5; the D gene TCRdb calls, TRBD1, cannot be checked with no DNA. CDR1 is LNHDA and CDR2 is SQIVND in the germline V gene (reference sequence). The CDR3 consists of 16 residues. CDR3: CASSIQGTHSNQPQHF.

The rearrangement links TRBV28 to TRBJ1-6; TCRdb names TRBD1, which stays unverified in the absence of DNA. The germline gives CDR1 MDHEN, CDR2 SYDVKM. The CDR3 has 16 residues. The CDR3: CASSLSGVAYNSPLHF.

V and J are TRBV25-1 and TRBJ1-3. Germline V gene data show CDR1 as MGHDK and CDR2 as SYGVNS. The CDR3 length is 14 residues. CDR3 protein: CASSEYSSGNTIYF.

The V call is TRBV20-1, the J call TRBJ2-5; TCRdb picks TRBD1, but there is no DNA to check that call. Germline V CDR1 and CDR2: DFQATT, SNEGSKA (reference sequence). This CDR3 is built from 13 residues. The CDR3 here is CSATGGAPETQYF.

The chain has TRBV7-8 and TRBJ2-1. This CDR3 comprises 15 residues. Germline-derived CDR1 and CDR2 are SGHVS and FQNEAQ. CDR3: CASSEMIASYNEQFF. The complete variable domain, with remaining parts taken from reference TRBV7-8 and TRBJ2-1, reads GAGVSQSPRYKVAKRGQDVALRCDPISGHVSLFWYQQALGQGPEFLTYFQNEAQLDKSGLPSDRFFAERPEGSVSTLKIQRTQQEDSAVYLCASSEMIASYNEQFFGPGTRLTVL.

The rearrangement links TRBV10-3 to TRBJ1-1; the D gene TCRdb calls, TRBD1, cannot be checked with no DNA. The CDR3 contains 15 residues. Germline V CDR1 and CDR2: ENHRY, SYGVKD. The CDR3 spells CAISESRGRLTEAFF.

The chain couples TRBV28 to TRBJ2-5; TCRdb gives TRBD2 as the D gene, but with no DNA this cannot be confirmed. Germline-derived CDR1 and CDR2 are MDHEN and SYDVKM. This CDR3 is built from 17 residues. This CDR3 is CASSSLRLAGDQETQYF.

The J gene is TRBJ2-1, the V gene TRBV6-2 or TRBV6-3; there is no DNA to check the TCRdb D call of TRBD2. Germline V gene sequence: CDR1 MNHEY, CDR2 SVGEGT. This CDR3 region has 16 residues. This chain's CDR3 is CASTIGLADLYNEQFF.

The V and J genes are TRBV20-1 and TRBJ2-1; TCRdb returns TRBD1, unconfirmable since there is no DNA. CDR3 size: 12 residues. CDR1 and CDR2 from the germline V gene are DFQATT and SNEGSKA (reference sequence). The CDR3 spells CSAHNFRDEEFF.

This clonotype is called medium-sized (0.01 to 0.1%) based on its frequency. This rearrangement joins TRBV12-5 to TRBJ2-2. CDR3 length: 14 residues. Germline V CDR1 and CDR2: LGHNT, FRNRAP. The CDR3 sequence is CASALVVITGELFF. Variable domain in full (rest from reference TRBV12-5 and TRBJ2-2): DARVTQTPRHKVTEMGQEVTMRCQPILGHNTVFWYRQTMMQGLELLAYFRNRAPLDDSGMPKDRFSAEMPDATLATLKIQPSEPRDSAVYFCASALVVITGELFFGEGSRLTVL.

The chain carries TRBV7-9 and TRBJ1-1; absent DNA, TCRdb's TRBD1 call cannot be checked. The CDR3 runs 12 residues. Germline CDR1 and CDR2: SEHNR and FQNEAQ (reference sequence). CDR3 loop: CASQGARTEAFF.

The V gene is TRBV5-1, the J gene TRBJ2-5; the D call from TCRdb, TRBD1, cannot be confirmed without DNA. The germline gives CDR1 SGHRS, CDR2 YFSETQ. The CDR3 is 15 residues long. CDR3 region: CASSLPWAGEETQYF.

The chain recombines TRBV6-2 or TRBV6-3 with TRBJ1-2; without DNA, the TCRdb call of TRBD1 cannot be checked. CDR1 MNHEY and CDR2 SVGEGT come from the germline V gene. CDR3 length equals 13 residues. CDR3 in amino acids: CASSITGTGGYTF.

The rearrangement links TRBV12-3 or TRBV12-4 to TRBJ2-3; there is no DNA to check the TCRdb D call of TRBD1. The CDR3 has 13 amino acids. The CDR3 here is CASSGQGQDTQYF.

This chain joins TRBV7-6 and TRBJ2-5; the TCRdb call, TRBD1, lacks DNA for checking. The CDR3 contains 14 residues. From germline, CDR1 is SGHVS and CDR2 FNYEAQ. The CDR3 region is CASSLFGAGETQYF.